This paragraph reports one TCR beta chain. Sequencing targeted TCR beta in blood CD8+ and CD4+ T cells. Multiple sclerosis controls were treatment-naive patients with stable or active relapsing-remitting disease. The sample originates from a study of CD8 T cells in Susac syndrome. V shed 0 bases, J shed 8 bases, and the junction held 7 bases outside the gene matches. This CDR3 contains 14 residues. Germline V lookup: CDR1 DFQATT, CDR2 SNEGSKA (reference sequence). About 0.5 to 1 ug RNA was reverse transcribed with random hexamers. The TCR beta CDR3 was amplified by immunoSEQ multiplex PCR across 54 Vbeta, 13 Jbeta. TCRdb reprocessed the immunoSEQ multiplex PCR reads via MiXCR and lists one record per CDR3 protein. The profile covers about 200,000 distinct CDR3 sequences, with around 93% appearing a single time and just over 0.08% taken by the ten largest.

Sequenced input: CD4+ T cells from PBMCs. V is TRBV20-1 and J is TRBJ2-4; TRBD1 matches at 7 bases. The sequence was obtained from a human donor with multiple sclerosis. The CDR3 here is CSARDPGQLDIQYF. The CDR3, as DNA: TGCAGTGCTAGAGACCCGGGACAGCTTGACATTCAGTACTTC.